Following are 29 T cell receptor beta chains from one sample sequenced in a study of spatial heterogeneity in lung cancer. Whole-study findings and limits: Higher tumor mutation counts went along with higher counts of expanded intratumoral alpha and beta TCRs.

Their antigens are not known. As to time point: sample taken at primary tumor resection. One entry per CDR3 protein results from TCRdb running MiXCR on the 5' RACE reads. This table has about 20,000 distinct CDR3 sequences, about 16% appearing once. Sample: lung tumor tissue, taken at surgery. All receptors come from a female donor with early-stage non-small cell lung cancer.

This rearrangement joins TRBV11-2 to TRBJ2-7; 7 bases line up with TRBD1. This CDR3 contains 15 residues. Per germline, CDR1 SGHAT and CDR2 FQNNGV. V lost 4 bases, J lost 0 bases, and 6 bases stayed unmatched. This CDR3 is CASSSLDRASYEQYF. The CDR3 nucleotides read TGTGCCAGCAGCTCGCTCGACAGGGCCTCCTACGAGCAGTACTTC.

As concerns this clonotype: One junction end does not reproduce the germline sequence, and a read error may be involved. The rearrangement joins TRBV4-2 to TRBJ2-3, with D uncertain. The germline CDR1 and CDR2 sequences are LGHNA and YNFKEQ. CDR3 size: 14 residues. In DNA form, the CDR3 reads TGTGCCAGCGGCCATGATGGCCACACAGATACGCAGTATTTT. This codes for CASGHDGHTDTQYF.

In this sample, this clonotype turned up a few times. The gene calls are TRBV19 and TRBJ2-1, with TRBD2 matching 15 bases. Germline CDR1 is LNHDA and CDR2 is SQIVND (reference sequence). Trimming took 3 bases from V and 11 from J; bases not matched to a gene: 8. This CDR3 comprises 16 residues. CDR3 region: CASSISGTSGRTQQFF. CDR3 sequence (DNA): TGTGCCAGTAGTATCAGCGGGACTAGCGGGAGGACCCAGCAGTTCTTC. Full variable domain (outside the CDR3, taken from reference TRBV19 and TRBJ2-1): DGGITQSPKYLFRKEGQNVTLSCEQNLNHDAMYWYRQDPGQGLRLIYYSQIVNDFQKGDIAEGYSVSREKKESFPLTVTSAQKNPTAFYLCASSISGTSGRTQQFFGPGTRLTVL.

The rearrangement uses TRBV12-3 or TRBV12-4 and TRBJ2-7; D uncertain. The CDR3 is 12 amino acids. The ends were cut back, 3 bases at V and 5 bases at J, with 8 bases in the middle. CDR3 amino acids: CASSFPRDEQYF. Here the CDR3 DNA reads TGTGCCAGCAGTTTTCCCCGGGACGAGCAGTACTTC.

The rearrangement links TRBV12-3 or TRBV12-4 to TRBJ2-7, with D perhaps being TRBD1 or TRBD2 (5 bases each). V shed 5 bases and J shed 7 bases, with 12 bases lying between them. This CDR3 region has 12 residues. CDR3 in DNA: TGTGCCAGCAGTCACCGGGACCTTGAGCAGTACTTC. Its translation: CASSHRDLEQYF.

In its sample, this clonotype is medium-sized. V is TRBV9 and J is TRBJ1-1; maybe TRBD1 (5 bases). The CDR3 is made up of 16 amino acids. Germline assignment: CDR1 SGDLS and CDR2 YYNGEE. The V end lost 0 bases, the J end lost 3 bases, and 15 bases lay between the germline ends. The CDR3 DNA is TGTGCCAGCAGCGTAGGTTTGGCAGGGTCGGACACTGAAGCTTTCTTT. Translation: CASSVGLAGSDTEAFF.

This clonotype was detected many times. This chain links TRBV4-3 with TRBJ2-2, with unresolved D. The CDR3 has 15 amino acids. V was trimmed by 0 bases and J by 5 bases, leaving 10 bases between them. In germline, CDR1 is LGHNA, CDR2 YSLEER. CDR3 sequence reads: CASSQDLRGTGELFF. The CDR3 nucleotides read TGCGCCAGCAGCCAAGATCTCCGTGGGACCGGGGAGCTGTTTTTT.

CDR3 nucleotides: TGTGCCAGCAGCTTAGCGCTCAGAGGAGGCTACACCTTC. Translating gives CASSLALRGGYTF. The chain uses TRBV7-2 and TRBJ1-2, with D uncertain. V was cut by 0 bases and J by 8 bases, with 10 bases left in between. The CDR3 loop spans 13 amino acids. Germline CDR1 SGHTA, CDR2 FQGNSA.

This clonotype was found many times. This chain connects TRBV7-2 to TRBJ2-7; 10 bases line up with TRBD1. The length of the CDR3 is 14 residues. In germline, CDR1 is SGHTA, CDR2 FQGNSA. J lost 7 bases, V lost 5 bases, and 8 bases had no gene match. The CDR3 region has the DNA TGTGCCAGCAGCCGAGAGGACAGGGGGGGTGAGCAGTACTTC. This codes for CASSREDRGGEQYF.

This clonotype was found many times. The chain is built from TRBV20-1 and TRBJ2-3, with a tentative D call TRBD2 (5 bases). Trimming took off 0 bases at V and 0 bases at J, with 10 bases between the two ends. In germline, CDR1 is DFQATT, CDR2 SNEGSKA (reference sequence). The CDR3 is 15 residues long. Here the CDR3 reads CSARDGAESTDTQYF. As DNA, the CDR3 is TGCAGTGCTAGAGATGGAGCGGAGAGCACAGATACGCAGTATTTT.

Judged by abundance, this clonotype is medium-sized (0.01 to 0.1%). The chain uses TRBV25-1 and TRBJ1-4; D gene uncertain. The CDR3 runs 12 residues. Trimming shortened V by 2 bases and J by 8 bases, and 6 bases separated the two germline ends. Germline loops: CDR1 MGHDK, CDR2 SYGVNS. The CDR3, as DNA: TGTGCCAGCAGTGAAGTTAAGGAAAAACTGTTTTTT. This translates into CASSEVKEKLFF. Supplemented by reference TRBV25-1 and TRBJ1-4, the full variable domain reads EADIYQTPRYLVIGTGKKITLECSQTMGHDKMYWYQQDPGMELHLIHYSYGVNSTEKGDLSSESTVSRIRTEHFPLTLESARPSHTSQYLCASSEVKEKLFFGSGTQLSVL.

At least ten counts were recorded for this clonotype. This chain uses TRBV5-1 with TRBJ2-2; D uncertain. Germline CDR1 and CDR2: SGHRS and YFSETQ. This CDR3 region has 15 residues. V lost 4 bases to trimming and J lost 1 base, with 11 bases between them. The CDR3 loop reads CASSGGMGNTGELFF. In DNA form, the CDR3 reads TGCGCCAGCAGCGGTGGGATGGGGAACACCGGGGAGCTGTTTTTT.

Notes on this clonotype: A read error is possible here, since a much larger clone lies one base away. The V and J genes are TRBV5-1 and TRBJ2-3; 9 nucleotides match TRBD2. The germline V gene has CDR1 SGHRS and CDR2 YFSETQ. The CDR3 totals 12 residues. In nucleotides, the CDR3 is TGCGCCAGTGGACTAGCGACAGATACGGAGTATTTT. This translates into CASGLATDTEYF. The complete variable domain, with remaining parts taken from reference TRBV5-1 and TRBJ2-3, reads KAGVTQTPRYLIKTRGQQVTLSCSPISGHRSVSWYQQTPGQGLQFLFEYFSETQRNKGNFPGRFSGRQFSNSRSEMNVSTLELGDSALYLCASGLATDTEYFGPGTRLTVL.

This chain joins TRBV12-3 or TRBV12-4 and TRBJ2-7, with 7 bases matching TRBD2. This CDR3 is 14 amino acids long. Losses at the gene ends were 1 base for V and 7 bases for J; bases not matched to a gene: 7. CDR3 amino acids: CASSLVGLAAEQYF. The CDR3 coding sequence is TGTGCCAGCAGTTTAGTCGGCCTAGCGGCGGAGCAGTACTTC.

The V and J genes are TRBV28 and TRBJ2-4; 8 nucleotides align to TRBD2. The germline V gene has CDR1 MDHEN and CDR2 SYDVKM. There are 16 residues in the CDR3. J gave up 1 base and V 1 base, and 3 bases lay outside the gene matches. In DNA, the CDR3 is TGTGCCAGCAGTTTATCTCCTAGCGGGGCCAAAAACATTCAGTACTTC. Translating gives CASSLSPSGAKNIQYF.

This clonotype ranks as medium-sized. The chain is built from TRBV19 and TRBJ2-2; D ambiguous. The CDR3 is 13 amino acids. CDR1 and CDR2 (germline): LNHDA, SQIVND (reference sequence). For the CDR3, the DNA is TGTGCAGTGGCAGACGCGAACACCGGGGAGCTGTTTTTT. This sequence encodes CAVADANTGELFF.

This clonotype was seen only a few times. The V and J genes are TRBV29-1 and TRBJ2-7; D not resolved. V lost 7 bases to trimming and J lost 0 bases, with 13 bases between them. The germline CDR1 and CDR2 sequences are SQVTM and ANQGSEA. The CDR3 covers 13 residues. The CDR3 DNA sequence: TGCAGCGCTTTGACACCCAACTCCTACGAGCAGTACTTC. It yields the protein CSALTPNSYEQYF.

This clonotype was picked up many times. The V and J genes are TRBV28 and TRBJ2-5; TRBD2 might be the D (7 bases). The CDR3 totals 15 residues. V was pared by 3 bases and J by 3 bases, with 14 bases between. Germline V lookup: CDR1 MDHEN, CDR2 SYDVKM. CDR3 sequence (DNA): TGTGCCAGCAGTTTTGGGGGGGCGGGAGAAGAGACCCAGTACTTC. The encoded protein is CASSFGGAGEETQYF.

This clonotype appeared many times. The chain is built from TRBV20-1 and TRBJ2-4; no definite D call. Germline CDR1 is DFQATT and CDR2 is SNEGSKA (reference sequence). The CDR3 has 14 residues. With 1 base removed from V and 1 base from J, the gap between germline ends came to 8 bases. The CDR3 DNA is TGCAGTGCTAGAGGTGATTGGGCCAAAAACATTCAGTACTTC. The encoded protein is CSARGDWAKNIQYF.

The sample holds many counts of this clonotype. The chain employs TRBV21-1 and TRBJ2-4; TRBD2, as called in the table, went unchecked against the DNA. TRBV21-1 is flagged as a pseudogene. The CDR3 totals 11 residues. CDR3 in amino acids: CAREKRDIQYF. The CDR3 bases are TGTGCTCGGGAGAAGAGGGACATTCAGTACTTC.

This clonotype was observed a few times. This sequence joins TRBV11-2 and TRBJ2-3; 15 nucleotides line up with TRBD2. This CDR3 has 18 residues. In germline, CDR1 is SGHAT, CDR2 FQNNGV. V lost 2 bases to trimming and J lost 4 bases; unmatched junction nucleotides: 7. The CDR3 DNA reads as TGTGCCAGCAGCTTAATGGGACTAGCGGGAGGAGGCGCAGATACGCAGTATTTT. Amino acids: CASSLMGLAGGGADTQYF.

This clonotype was seen only a few times. This chain joins TRBV6-5 and TRBJ2-1, with 7 bases matching TRBD2. With V trimmed by 3 bases and J by 5 bases, 16 bases remained unmatched. Germline CDR1 MNHEY, CDR2 SVGAGI. The CDR3 is 18 residues long. CDR3 sequence reads: CASSYFTPIGGGDNEQFF. As DNA, the CDR3 is TGTGCCAGCAGTTATTTTACCCCTATCGGGGGAGGGGACAATGAGCAGTTCTTC.

This clonotype was observed a few times. The V and J genes are TRBV2 and TRBJ2-7; D gene unclear. V was shortened by 8 bases and J by 0 bases, with 5 bases between the two germline ends. The CDR3 is 11 amino acids. Germline V gene data show CDR1 as SNHLY and CDR2 as FYNNEI. The CDR3 loop is CASGVSYEQYF. The CDR3 region has the DNA TGTGCCAGCGGAGTCTCCTACGAGCAGTACTTC. Variable domain in full (rest from reference TRBV2 and TRBJ2-7): EPEVTQTPSHQVTQMGQEVILRCVPISNHLYFYWYRQILGQKVEFLVSFYNNEISEKSEIFDDQFSVERPDGSNFTLKIRSTKLEDSAMYFCASGVSYEQYFGPGTRLTVT.

The chain links TRBV7-7 to TRBJ2-5, with a possible D match to TRBD2 (6 bases). Trimming took 5 bases from V and 1 from J, leaving 8 bases between them. This CDR3 is built from 13 residues. Looked up from germline, CDR1 is SSHAT and CDR2 is FNYEAQ (reference sequence). CDR3 sequence: CASSQTSQETQYF. DNA for the CDR3: TGTGCCAGCAGCCAGACTAGCCAAGAGACCCAGTACTTC.

This clonotype was recorded a few times. The chain couples TRBV6-5 to TRBJ2-1; weak D call: TRBD2 (5 bases). Germline V lookup: CDR1 MNHEY, CDR2 SVGAGI. This CDR3 is 14 amino acids long. V lost 7 bases and J 7 bases, leaving 17 bases between the germline ends. As DNA, the CDR3 is TGTGCCAGCACCCGCCCTGGGTGGAGGAATGAGCAGTTCTTC. This translates into CASTRPGWRNEQFF.

The chain has TRBV6-2 or TRBV6-3 and TRBJ2-5, with D perhaps TRBD2 (6 bases). CDR1 MNHEY and CDR2 SVGEGT come from the germline V gene. The ends were cut back, 2 bases at V and 4 bases at J, with 14 bases in the middle. The CDR3 is 15 residues long. This CDR3 reads CASSYGLGLIETQYF. Here the CDR3 DNA reads TGTGCCAGCAGTTACGGCCTGGGACTTATAGAGACCCAGTACTTC.

This clonotype was picked up many times. Mismatch with germline at one junction end may stem from a read error. J is TRBJ2-7 and V is TRBV2; D not resolved. Germline lookup yields CDR1 SNHLY and CDR2 FYNNEI. The length of the CDR3 is 12 residues. This CDR3 reads CASSEARQVGTF. CDR3 bases: TGTGCCAGCAGTGAAGCGCGGCAGGTCGGTACGTTC.

The sample holds many counts of this clonotype. The chain carries TRBV24-1 and TRBJ2-7, with 7 bases matching TRBD1. Trimming at V came to 9 bases and at J to 2 bases, leaving 0 bases not matched to a gene. The CDR3 contains 11 residues. Germline CDR1 reads KGHDR; CDR2 reads SFDVKD. The CDR3 DNA reads as TGTGCCACCGGGACAGCCTACGAGCAGTACTTC. Its protein is CATGTAYEQYF.

The chain has TRBV6-5 and TRBJ2-1, with D maybe TRBD1 (5 bases). The CDR3 has 17 residues. Germline V lookup: CDR1 MNHEY, CDR2 SVGAGI. Trimming stripped 6 bases from V and 0 bases from J, with 18 bases between. CDR3 amino acids: CASRSSRQLFSYNEQFF. CDR3 DNA: TGTGCCAGCAGATCTTCGCGACAGCTGTTCTCCTACAATGAGCAGTTCTTC.